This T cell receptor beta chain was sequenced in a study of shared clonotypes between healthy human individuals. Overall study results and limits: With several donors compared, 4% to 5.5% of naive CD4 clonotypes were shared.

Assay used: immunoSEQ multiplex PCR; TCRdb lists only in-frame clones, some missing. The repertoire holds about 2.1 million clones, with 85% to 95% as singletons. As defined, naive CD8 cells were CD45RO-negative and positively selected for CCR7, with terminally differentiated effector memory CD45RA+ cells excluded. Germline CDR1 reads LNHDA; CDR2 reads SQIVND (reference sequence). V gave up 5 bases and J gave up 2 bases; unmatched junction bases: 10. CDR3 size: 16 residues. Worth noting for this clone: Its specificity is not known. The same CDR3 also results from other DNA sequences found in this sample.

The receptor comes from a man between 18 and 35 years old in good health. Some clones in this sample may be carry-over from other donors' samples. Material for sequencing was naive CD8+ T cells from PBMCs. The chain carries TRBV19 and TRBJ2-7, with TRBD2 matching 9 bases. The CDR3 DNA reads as TGTGCCAGTAGTCCACCTTGGCGGGAGGGCCCCTACGAGCAGTACTTC. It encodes CASSPPWREGPYEQYF.